The T cell receptor beta chain under discussion was sequenced for a study of T cell repertoires in cytomegalovirus infection. Whole-study context: Indications came from public TCR beta signatures; they pointed to CMV infection and to a matching HLA type.

The CDR3 contains 16 residues. V shed 8 bases and J shed 5 bases, with 24 bases lying between them. The germline gives CDR1 LNHDA, CDR2 SQIVND (reference sequence). This clonotype was seen a few times. MiXCR was run by TCRdb on the reads, yielding one entry per CDR3 protein. The sample contains 300,000 to 400,000 distinct CDR3 sequences, 8% to 10% of which appear only once. The clonotype was recovered from a human donor in good health (CMV status not recorded). Some clones in this sample may be carry-over from other donors' samples. This chain connects TRBV19 to TRBJ2-5, with D tentatively TRBD1 or TRBD2 (6 bases each). The specimen sequenced was PBMCs. CDR3 bases: TGTGCCAGTCGTCTAAGGGGGGACACTCGCGGGGAGACCCAGTACTTC. Its protein product is CASRLRGDTRGETQYF.